Each of the 23 T cell receptor beta chains below was sequenced from the same sample in a study of shared clonotypes between healthy human individuals. TCRdb's table, derived via immunoSEQ multiplex PCR, lists solely in-frame clones and lacks some. This table holds about 380,000 clones, about 97% found once. Sequenced sample: memory CD8+ T cells sorted from blood. The subset denotes: CD45RO+ cells pooled with CCR7-negative TemRA cells. The receptor source for this set is a man aged 25 to 40 in good health.

The CDR3 protein is CASAQGGQPQHF. The CDR3, as DNA: TGTGCCAGTGCGCAGGGAGGTCAGCCCCAGCATTTT. The V and J genes are TRBV19 and TRBJ1-5; maybe TRBD1 (5 bases). The CDR3 runs to 12 residues. Germline V gives CDR1 LNHDA, CDR2 SQIVND (reference sequence). V lost 8 bases to trimming and J lost 6 bases, with 11 bases between them.

The rearrangement uses TRBV7-9 and TRBJ2-6, with D maybe TRBD1 (5 bases). Germline values: CDR1 SEHNR, CDR2 FQNEAQ (reference sequence). The CDR3 loop spans 17 amino acids. V was pared by 3 bases and J by 6 bases, with 18 bases between. The CDR3: CASSLTVIQAAANVLTF. In DNA form, the CDR3 reads TGTGCCAGCAGCTTGACAGTCATCCAGGCTGCGGCCAACGTCCTGACTTTC.

The chain has TRBV7-2 and TRBJ2-2, with D possibly being TRBD2 (5 bases). Between the trimmed V and J ends, which lost 0 bases and 6 bases, there was a span of 8 bases. CDR1 SGHTA and CDR2 FQGNSA come from the germline V gene. The CDR3 length is 14 residues. Here the CDR3 reads CASSLAGRAGELFF. The CDR3 nucleotides read TGTGCCAGCAGCTTAGCGGGGAGAGCCGGGGAGCTGTTTTTT.

The J gene is TRBJ2-7, the V gene TRBV28, with D perhaps matching TRBD1 (6 bases). Per germline, CDR1 MDHEN and CDR2 SYDVKM. CDR3 length: 14 residues. V lost 5 bases to trimming and J lost 2 bases, with 13 bases between them. DNA of the CDR3: TGTGCCAGCAGTAGGGGACACTTGCCCTACGAGCAGTACTTC. Its translation: CASSRGHLPYEQYF.

The chain has TRBV7-8 and TRBJ2-2; unclear D gene. Per the germline V gene, CDR1 is SGHVS and CDR2 is FQNEAQ. V gave up 3 bases and J gave up 0 bases, with 8 bases separating them. The CDR3 consists of 15 residues. CDR3 loop: CASSLGRANTGELFF. The CDR3 DNA is TGTGCCAGCAGCTTGGGTCGGGCGAACACCGGGGAGCTGTTTTTT.

The chain joins TRBV7-2 to TRBJ2-7, with 9 bases fitting TRBD2. The CDR3 covers 16 residues. Germline V CDR1 and CDR2: SGHTA, FQGNSA. With 4 bases clipped from V and 3 bases from J, the junction kept 10 bases outside the gene matches. CDR3 amino acids: CASSSRSSGMIYEQYF. Here the CDR3 DNA reads TGTGCCAGCAGCTCGAGATCTAGCGGGATGATCTACGAGCAGTACTTC.

The V gene is TRBV4-2, the J gene TRBJ2-7; D is ambiguous. This CDR3 spans 12 amino acids. Trimming took 1 base from V and 6 from J, leaving 7 bases between them. CDR1 and CDR2 (germline): LGHNA, YNFKEQ. This CDR3 reads CASSQGGIEQYF. The CDR3 bases are TGTGCCAGCAGCCAAGGTGGGATCGAGCAGTACTTC.

The V gene is TRBV9, the J gene TRBJ2-3; D ambiguous. The CDR3 is made up of 13 amino acids. Germline V CDR1 and CDR2: SGDLS, YYNGEE. Trimming removed 6 bases at V and 6 bases at J, with 14 bases between. CDR3 sequence (DNA): TGTGCCAGCAAGGAAGTCGTTCCCGATACGCAGTATTTT. This codes for CASKEVVPDTQYF.

The chain uses TRBV19 and TRBJ1-5; TRBD1 might be the D (5 bases). The length of the CDR3 is 13 residues. Germline assignment: CDR1 LNHDA and CDR2 SQIVND (reference sequence). CDR3 amino acids: CNPSGGDDQPQHF. CDR3 DNA sequence: TGTAATCCGTCGGGGGGGGATGATCAGCCCCAGCATTTT.

The CDR3 loop reads CASSRTTGQGERAFF. The CDR3 DNA is TGTGCCAGCAGTCGCACCACAGGACAGGGGGAACGAGCTTTCTTT. V usage is TRBV6-5 and J usage is TRBJ1-1; 10 bases agree with TRBD1. Germline lookup yields CDR1 MNHEY and CDR2 SVGAGI. Trimming at V came to 5 bases and at J to 10 bases, leaving 13 bases not matched to a gene. CDR3 length: 15 residues.

The chain carries TRBV5-1 and TRBJ2-7, with D unresolved. The germline CDR1 and CDR2 sequences are SGHRS and YFSETQ. Trimming shortened V by 0 bases and J by 4 bases, and 20 bases separated the two germline ends. CDR3 length: 17 amino acids. The CDR3 bases are TGCGCCAGCAGCTTGGATCTCTCCCGTGCCCAATCTTACGAGCAGTACTTC. It specifies CASSLDLSRAQSYEQYF. Drawing the rest from reference TRBV5-1 and TRBJ2-7, the complete variable domain is KAGVTQTPRYLIKTRGQQVTLSCSPISGHRSVSWYQQTPGQGLQFLFEYFSETQRNKGNFPGRFSGRQFSNSRSEMNVSTLELGDSALYLCASSLDLSRAQSYEQYFGPGTRLTVT.

The chain uses TRBV5-6 and TRBJ1-2; 10 bases line up with TRBD1. CDR3 length equals 14 residues. The V and J ends lost 6 bases and 5 bases, in that order; junction bases with no gene match: 7. Germline loops: CDR1 SGHDT, CDR2 YYEEEE. In nucleotides, the CDR3 is TGTGCCAGCACCCGACAGGGGGCAGGGTATGGCTACACCTTC. It yields the protein CASTRQGAGYGYTF.

V gene TRBV6-5 combines with J gene TRBJ1-5; D may be TRBD1 (5 bases). Trimming shortened V by 7 bases and J by 2 bases, and 12 bases separated the two germline ends. The CDR3 has 14 amino acids. Germline V lookup: CDR1 MNHEY, CDR2 SVGAGI. The CDR3, as DNA: TGTGCCAGCACTCCCCAGGGACGCAATCAGCCCCAGCATTTT. It encodes CASTPQGRNQPQHF.

With regard to this clone: The sample contains more than one DNA sequence encoding this CDR3. The chain employs TRBV18 and TRBJ2-5, with a weak D call TRBD2 (5 bases). This CDR3 has 15 residues. Germline CDR1 is KGHSH and CDR2 is LQKENI. Trimming pared 3 bases from V and 1 base from J, leaving 12 bases between. The CDR3 region is CASSPPGLSQETQYF. CDR3 nucleotide sequence: TGTGCCAGCTCACCCCCCGGACTTTCCCAAGAGACCCAGTACTTC.

This clone has a single count. V is TRBV28 and J is TRBJ1-1; D not certain. V lost 2 bases to trimming and J lost 7 bases, with 8 bases between them. The CDR3 is made up of 12 amino acids. CDR1 MDHEN and CDR2 SYDVKM come from the germline V gene. CDR3 in DNA: TGTGCCAGCAGTTTAACCACTCTTGAAGCTTTCTTT. Protein: CASSLTTLEAFF.

The chain is built from TRBV28 and TRBJ2-7; the match to TRBD2 covers 16 bases. CDR1 is MDHEN, CDR2 SYDVKM, per germline. This CDR3 is built from 17 residues. The V and J ends lost 4 bases and 4 bases, in that order; junction bases with no gene match: 7. In DNA form, the CDR3 reads TGTGCCAGCAGTTCGCTTGGGACTAGCGGGAGGGCTTACGAGCAGTACTTC. Translated, it gives CASSSLGTSGRAYEQYF.

This chain joins TRBV18 and TRBJ2-5; D not certain. Germline values: CDR1 KGHSH, CDR2 LQKENI. Trimming stripped 2 bases from V and 1 base from J, with 5 bases between. The CDR3 spans 13 residues. CDR3 sequence (DNA): TGTGCCAGCTCACCAAGGCTCCAAGAGACCCAGTACTTC. It is translated as CASSPRLQETQYF.

The J gene is TRBJ2-2, the V gene TRBV7-9; TRBD1 is a possible D gene (5 bases). V shed 2 bases and J shed 6 bases, with 13 bases lying between them. This CDR3 spans 15 amino acids. Germline lookup yields CDR1 SEHNR and CDR2 FQNEAQ (reference sequence). The DNA of the CDR3 is TGTGCCAGCAGCTTAAACCCGAAGGGGTCCGGGGAGCTGTTTTTT. It translates to CASSLNPKGSGELFF.

This sequence joins TRBV6-6 and TRBJ2-3, with TRBD2 identical over 8 bases. Germline V lookup: CDR1 MNHNY, CDR2 SVGAGI (reference sequence). Trimming cost V 2 bases and J 1 base; bases outside gene matches: 2. The CDR3 loop spans 15 amino acids. The CDR3: CASSYPLAGTDTQYF. For the CDR3, the DNA is TGTGCCAGCAGTTACCCACTAGCGGGCACAGATACGCAGTATTTT.

The rearrangement joins TRBV7-2 to TRBJ2-7; no firm D call. V lost 3 bases to trimming and J lost 2 bases, with 2 bases between them. The CDR3 sequence is 11 residues long. Per the germline V gene, CDR1 is SGHTA and CDR2 is FQGNSA. The CDR3 coding sequence is TGTGCCAGCAGCTTCACCTACGAGCAGTACTTC. It yields the protein CASSFTYEQYF.

This chain uses TRBV5-1 with TRBJ1-4; 7 bases line up with TRBD1. This CDR3 spans 15 amino acids. CDR1 and CDR2 from the germline V gene are SGHRS and YFSETQ. J lost 5 bases, V lost 3 bases, and 7 bases had no gene match. CDR3 sequence reads: CASSSVPGQNEKLFF. Here the CDR3 DNA reads TGCGCCAGCAGCTCGGTACCGGGACAGAATGAAAAACTGTTTTTT.

The gene calls are TRBV30 and TRBJ1-2; D gene uncertain. CDR1 and CDR2 (germline): GTSNPN, SVGIG (reference sequence). The V gene lost 3 bases and the J gene lost 8 bases, with 7 bases spanning the gap. The CDR3 contains 10 residues. In nucleotides, the CDR3 is TGTGCCTGGAGGAATGGAGGCTACACCTTC. It translates to CAWRNGGYTF.

The rearrangement uses TRBV14 and TRBJ1-2; TRBD1 matches at 7 bases. CDR3 length: 14 residues. Germline loops: CDR1 SGHDN, CDR2 FVKESK. Trimming took 0 bases from V and 7 from J; bases not matched to a gene: 5. In DNA, the CDR3 is TGTGCCAGCAGCCAAGAGGGCAGGGGGACTGGCTACACCTTC. It translates to CASSQEGRGTGYTF.